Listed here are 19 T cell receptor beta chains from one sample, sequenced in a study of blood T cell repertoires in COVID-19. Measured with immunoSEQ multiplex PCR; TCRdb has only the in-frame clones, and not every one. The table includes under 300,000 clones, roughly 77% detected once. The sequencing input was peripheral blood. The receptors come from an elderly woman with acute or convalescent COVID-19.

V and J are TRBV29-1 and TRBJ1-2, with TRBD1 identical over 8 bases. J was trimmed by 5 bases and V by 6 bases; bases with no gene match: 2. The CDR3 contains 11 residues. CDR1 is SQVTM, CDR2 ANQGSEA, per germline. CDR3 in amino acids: CSVGQDYGYTF. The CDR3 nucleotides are TGCAGCGTGGGACAGGATTATGGCTACACCTTC.

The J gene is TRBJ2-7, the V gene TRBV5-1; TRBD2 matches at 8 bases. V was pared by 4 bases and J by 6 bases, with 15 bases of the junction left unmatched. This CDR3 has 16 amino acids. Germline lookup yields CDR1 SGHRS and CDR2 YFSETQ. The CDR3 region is CASSEALREGRFEQYF. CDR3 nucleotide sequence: TGCGCCAGCAGCGAGGCCCTCCGGGAGGGCCGTTTCGAGCAGTACTTC.

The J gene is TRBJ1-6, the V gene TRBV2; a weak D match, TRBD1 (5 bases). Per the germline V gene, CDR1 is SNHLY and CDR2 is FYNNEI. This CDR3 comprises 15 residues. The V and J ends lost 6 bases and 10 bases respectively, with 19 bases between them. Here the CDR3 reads CASSGRGQGRSPLHF. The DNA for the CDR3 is TGTGCCAGCAGCGGAAGGGGCCAGGGAAGGTCACCCCTCCACTTT.

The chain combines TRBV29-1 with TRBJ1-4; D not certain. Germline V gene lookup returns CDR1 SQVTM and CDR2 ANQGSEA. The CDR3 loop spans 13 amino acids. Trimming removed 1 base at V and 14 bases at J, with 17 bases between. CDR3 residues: CSVEGTRGGGLFF. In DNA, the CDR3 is TGCAGCGTTGAAGGGACGCGGGGAGGCGGGCTGTTTTTT.

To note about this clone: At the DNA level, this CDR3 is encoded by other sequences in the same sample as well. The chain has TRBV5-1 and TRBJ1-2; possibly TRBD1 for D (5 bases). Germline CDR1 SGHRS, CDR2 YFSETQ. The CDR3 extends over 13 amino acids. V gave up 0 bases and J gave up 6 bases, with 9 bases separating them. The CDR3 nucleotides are TGCGCCAGCAGCTTGGGCCAGGGTAATGGCTACACCTTC. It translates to CASSLGQGNGYTF.

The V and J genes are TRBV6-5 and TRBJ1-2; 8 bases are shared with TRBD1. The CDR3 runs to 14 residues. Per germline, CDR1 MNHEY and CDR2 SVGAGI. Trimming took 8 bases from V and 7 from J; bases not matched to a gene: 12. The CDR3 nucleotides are TGTGCCAGCTTCAAGGCGGCAGGGGGCCTTGGCTACACCTTC. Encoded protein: CASFKAAGGLGYTF.

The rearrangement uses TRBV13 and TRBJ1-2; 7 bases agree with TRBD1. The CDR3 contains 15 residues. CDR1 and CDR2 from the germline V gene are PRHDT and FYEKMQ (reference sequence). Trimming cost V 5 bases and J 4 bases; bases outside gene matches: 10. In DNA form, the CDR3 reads TGTGCCAGCAGCCACCGACAGGGATATAGCTATGGCTACACCTTC. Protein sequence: CASSHRQGYSYGYTF.

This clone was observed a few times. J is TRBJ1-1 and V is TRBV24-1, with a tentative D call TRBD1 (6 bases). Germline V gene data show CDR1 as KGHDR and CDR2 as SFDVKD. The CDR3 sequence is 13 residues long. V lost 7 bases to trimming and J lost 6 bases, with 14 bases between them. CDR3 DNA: TGTGCCACCAGATTGTGGGGGCCATCTGAAGCTTTCTTT. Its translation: CATRLWGPSEAFF.

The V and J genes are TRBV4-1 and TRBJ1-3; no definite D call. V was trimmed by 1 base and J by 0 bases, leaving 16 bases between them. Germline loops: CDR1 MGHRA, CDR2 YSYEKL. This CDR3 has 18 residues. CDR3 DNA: TGCGCCAGCAGCCAAGTTGGAGGCAGGACCCTCTCTGGAAACACCATATATTTT. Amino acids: CASSQVGGRTLSGNTIYF.

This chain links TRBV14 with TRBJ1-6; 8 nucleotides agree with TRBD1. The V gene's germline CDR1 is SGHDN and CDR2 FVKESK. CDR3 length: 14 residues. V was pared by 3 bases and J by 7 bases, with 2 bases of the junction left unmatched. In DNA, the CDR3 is TGTGCCAGCAGCCACGGGACAGGAAATTCACCCCTCCACTTT. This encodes CASSHGTGNSPLHF.

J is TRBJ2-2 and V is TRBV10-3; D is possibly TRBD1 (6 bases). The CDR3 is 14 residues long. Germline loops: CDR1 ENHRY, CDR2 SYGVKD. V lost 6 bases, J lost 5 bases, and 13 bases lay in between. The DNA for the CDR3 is TGTGCCATCAGGGAAGGGGGACAAACCGGGGAGCTGTTTTTT. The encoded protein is CAIREGGQTGELFF.

CDR3 region: CASSADREIQPQHF. CDR3 DNA: TGTGCCAGCAGTGCGGACAGGGAGATTCAGCCCCAGCATTTT. This chain joins TRBV2 and TRBJ1-5; 8 nucleotides line up with TRBD1. Trimming at V came to 4 bases and at J to 6 bases, leaving 5 bases not matched to a gene. The germline V gene has CDR1 SNHLY and CDR2 FYNNEI. The CDR3 consists of 14 residues.

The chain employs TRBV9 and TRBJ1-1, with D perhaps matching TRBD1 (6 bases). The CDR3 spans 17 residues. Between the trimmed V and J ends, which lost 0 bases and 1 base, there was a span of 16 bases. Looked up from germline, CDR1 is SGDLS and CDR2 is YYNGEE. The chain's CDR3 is CASSVVAQGPGNTEAFF. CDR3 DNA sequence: TGTGCCAGCAGCGTAGTAGCCCAGGGGCCGGGGAACACTGAAGCTTTCTTT. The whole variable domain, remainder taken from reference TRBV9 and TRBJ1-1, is DSGVTQTPKHLITATGQRVTLRCSPRSGDLSVYWYQQSLDQGLQFLIQYYNGEERAKGNILERFSAQQFPDLHSELNLSSLELGDSALYFCASSVVAQGPGNTEAFFGQGTRLTVV.

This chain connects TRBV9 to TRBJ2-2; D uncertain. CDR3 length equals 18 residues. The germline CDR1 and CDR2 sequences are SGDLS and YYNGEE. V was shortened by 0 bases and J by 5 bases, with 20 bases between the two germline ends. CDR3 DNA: TGTGCCAGCAGCGTAGCCCCACTGACCCTAGTACGGACCGGGGAGCTGTTTTTT. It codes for CASSVAPLTLVRTGELFF.

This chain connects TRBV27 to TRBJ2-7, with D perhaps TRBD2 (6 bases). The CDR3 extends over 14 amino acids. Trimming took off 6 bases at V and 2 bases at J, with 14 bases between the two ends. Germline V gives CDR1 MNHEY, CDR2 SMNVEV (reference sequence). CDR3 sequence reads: CASRPYGGTYEQYF. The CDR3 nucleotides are TGTGCCAGCAGACCTTATGGCGGGACCTACGAGCAGTACTTC.

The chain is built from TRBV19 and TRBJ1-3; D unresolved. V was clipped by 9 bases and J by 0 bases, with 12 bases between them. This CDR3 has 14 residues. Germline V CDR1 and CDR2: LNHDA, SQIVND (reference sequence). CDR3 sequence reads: CASLQLNSGNTIYF. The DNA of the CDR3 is TGTGCCAGCCTACAGCTAAACTCTGGAAACACCATATATTTT.

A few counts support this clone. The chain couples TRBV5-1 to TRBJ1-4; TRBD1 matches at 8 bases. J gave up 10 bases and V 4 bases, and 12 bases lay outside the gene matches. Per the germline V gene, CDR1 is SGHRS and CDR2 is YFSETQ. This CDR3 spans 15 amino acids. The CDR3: CASSLTGAEGGKLFF. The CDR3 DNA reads TGCGCCAGCAGCCTGACAGGGGCGGAGGGAGGAAAACTGTTTTTT.

CDR3 amino acids: CASSLGQRDPSTDTQYF. The CDR3, as DNA: TGTGCCAGCAGCTTGGGCCAGCGGGACCCTAGCACAGATACGCAGTATTTT. The V and J genes are TRBV5-5 and TRBJ2-3; 7 nucleotides align to TRBD2. The ends lost 0 bases at V and 0 bases at J; junction bases unmatched: 7. The CDR3 loop spans 17 amino acids. From germline, CDR1 is SGHKS and CDR2 YYEKEE (reference sequence).

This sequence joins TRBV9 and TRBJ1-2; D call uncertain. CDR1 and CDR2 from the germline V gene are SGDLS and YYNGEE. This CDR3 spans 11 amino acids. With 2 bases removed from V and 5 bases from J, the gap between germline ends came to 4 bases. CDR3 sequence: CASSVRYGYTF. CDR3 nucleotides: TGTGCCAGCAGCGTCCGGTATGGCTACACCTTC. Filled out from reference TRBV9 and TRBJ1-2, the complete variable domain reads DSGVTQTPKHLITATGQRVTLRCSPRSGDLSVYWYQQSLDQGLQFLIQYYNGEERAKGNILERFSAQQFPDLHSELNLSSLELGDSALYFCASSVRYGYTFGSGTRLTVV.